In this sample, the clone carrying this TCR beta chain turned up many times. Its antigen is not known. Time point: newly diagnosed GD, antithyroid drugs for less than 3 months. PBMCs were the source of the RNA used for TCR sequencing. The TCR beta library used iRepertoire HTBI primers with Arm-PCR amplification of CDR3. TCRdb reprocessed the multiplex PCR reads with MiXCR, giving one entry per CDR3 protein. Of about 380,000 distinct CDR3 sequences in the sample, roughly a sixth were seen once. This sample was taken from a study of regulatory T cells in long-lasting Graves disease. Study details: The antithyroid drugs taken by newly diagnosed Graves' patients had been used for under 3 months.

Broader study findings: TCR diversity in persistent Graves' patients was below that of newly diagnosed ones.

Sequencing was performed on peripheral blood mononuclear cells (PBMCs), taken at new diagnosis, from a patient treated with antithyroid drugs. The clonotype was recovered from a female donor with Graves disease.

The CDR3 reads CAWNGRPEGELFF. CDR3 bases: TGTGCCTGGAACGGTCGCCCTGAGGGGGAGCTGTTTTTT. V gene TRBV30 combines with J gene TRBJ2-2; D is uncertain. Trimming stripped 4 bases from V and 8 bases from J, with 14 bases between. The CDR3 consists of 13 residues. Per the germline V gene, CDR1 is GTSNPN and CDR2 is SVGIG (reference sequence).